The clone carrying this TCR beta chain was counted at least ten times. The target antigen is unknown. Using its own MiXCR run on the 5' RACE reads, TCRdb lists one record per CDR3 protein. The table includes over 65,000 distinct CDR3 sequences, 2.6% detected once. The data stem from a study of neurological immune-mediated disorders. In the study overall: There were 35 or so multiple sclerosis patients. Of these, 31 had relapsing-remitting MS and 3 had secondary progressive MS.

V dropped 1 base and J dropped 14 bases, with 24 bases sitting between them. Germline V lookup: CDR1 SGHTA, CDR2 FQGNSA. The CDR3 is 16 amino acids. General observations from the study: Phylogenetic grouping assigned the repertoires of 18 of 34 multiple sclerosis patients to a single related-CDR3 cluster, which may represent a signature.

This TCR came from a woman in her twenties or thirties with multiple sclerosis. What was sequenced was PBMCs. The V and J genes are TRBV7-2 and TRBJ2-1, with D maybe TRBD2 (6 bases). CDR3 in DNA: TGTGCCAGCAGCTTAGATCTCGCGGGAACCGAAAAAGGGGAGTTCTTC. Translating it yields CASSLDLAGTEKGEFF.